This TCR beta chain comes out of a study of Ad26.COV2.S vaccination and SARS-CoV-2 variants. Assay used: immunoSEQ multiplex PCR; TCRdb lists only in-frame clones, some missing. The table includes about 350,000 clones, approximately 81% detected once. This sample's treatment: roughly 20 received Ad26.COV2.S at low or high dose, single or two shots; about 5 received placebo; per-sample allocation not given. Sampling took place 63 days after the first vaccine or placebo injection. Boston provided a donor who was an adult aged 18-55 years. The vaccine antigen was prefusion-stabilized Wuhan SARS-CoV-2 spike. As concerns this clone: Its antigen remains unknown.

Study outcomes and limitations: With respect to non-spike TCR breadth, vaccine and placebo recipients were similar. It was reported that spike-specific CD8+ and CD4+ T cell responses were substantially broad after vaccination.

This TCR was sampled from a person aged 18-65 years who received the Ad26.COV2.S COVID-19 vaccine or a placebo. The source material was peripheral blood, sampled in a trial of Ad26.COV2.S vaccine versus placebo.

The CDR3 DNA reads TGTGCCAGCAGCGCCCGGGATTTAGAGACCATATATTTT. This sequence encodes CASSARDLETIYF. This sequence joins TRBV9 and TRBJ1-3, with no clear D. Germline CDR1 is SGDLS and CDR2 is YYNGEE. V was trimmed by 3 bases and J by 10 bases, leaving 14 bases between them. The length of the CDR3 is 13 residues.